The T cell receptor beta chain under discussion was sequenced for a study of T cells in Graves' hyperthyroidism and ophthalmopathy. Looking at the study overall: Before any treatment, at initial diagnosis, peripheral blood was collected. General observations from the study: Most thyroid clonotypes expanded above 0.001 appeared in blood too. A model of 13 V-J pairs discriminated ophthalmopathy from stable hyperthyroidism.

Amplified TCR beta CDR3 regions derived from RNA transcripts. RT-PCR in the first round (using the HTBI primer set) targeted the TCR CDR3. MiXCR, run by TCRdb on the multiplex PCR reads, gives a single entry per CDR3 protein. Seen here are roughly 130,000 distinct CDR3 sequences, over 20% observed once, and the top ten hold 60% to 80%. It was uncontrolled infection, other autoimmune disease, pregnancy or lactation that excluded patients. This clonotype was seen a handful of times. Its specificity is unknown. The sample consisted of blood. The clonotype originates from a woman aged 50 to 60 with Graves' hyperthyroidism that later progressed to Graves' ophthalmopathy.

The CDR3: CASSLGEGSGRAWDTQYF. In DNA form, the CDR3 reads TGTGCCAGCAGCTTGGGGGAGGGTAGCGGGAGGGCCTGGGATACGCAGTATTTT. The V gene is TRBV7-8, the J gene TRBJ2-3, with TRBD2 identical over 11 bases. The CDR3 extends over 18 amino acids. Germline V lookup: CDR1 SGHVS, CDR2 FQNEAQ. The junction had 14 bases not matched to a gene; V was cut back by 3 bases and J by 6 bases.